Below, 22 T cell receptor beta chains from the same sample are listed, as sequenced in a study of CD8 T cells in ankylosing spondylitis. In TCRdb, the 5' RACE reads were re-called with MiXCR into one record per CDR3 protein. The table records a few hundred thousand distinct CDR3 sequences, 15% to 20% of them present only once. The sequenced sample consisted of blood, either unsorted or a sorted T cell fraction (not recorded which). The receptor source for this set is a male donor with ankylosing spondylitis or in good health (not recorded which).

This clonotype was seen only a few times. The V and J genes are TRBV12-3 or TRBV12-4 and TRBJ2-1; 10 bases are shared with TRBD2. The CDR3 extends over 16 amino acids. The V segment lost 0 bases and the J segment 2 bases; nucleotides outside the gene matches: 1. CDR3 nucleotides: TGTGCCAGCAGTTTAGCAAGCGGGAGGGCCTACAATGAGCAGTTCTTC. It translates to CASSLASGRAYNEQFF.

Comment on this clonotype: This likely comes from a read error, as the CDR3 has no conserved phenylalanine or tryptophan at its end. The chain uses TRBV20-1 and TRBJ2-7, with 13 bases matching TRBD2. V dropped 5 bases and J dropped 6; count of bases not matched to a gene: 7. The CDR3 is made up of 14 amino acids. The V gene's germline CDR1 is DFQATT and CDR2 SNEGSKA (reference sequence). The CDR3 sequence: CSASGLAGPSEQYL. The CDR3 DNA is TGCAGTGCTTCGGGACTAGCGGGGCCCAGCGAGCAGTACCTC.

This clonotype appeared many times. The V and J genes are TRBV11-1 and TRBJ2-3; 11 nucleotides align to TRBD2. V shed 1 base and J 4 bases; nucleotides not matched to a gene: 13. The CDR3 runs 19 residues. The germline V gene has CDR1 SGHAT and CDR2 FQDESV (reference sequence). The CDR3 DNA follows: TGTGCCAGCAGCTTAGTCCTAGCGGGAGGTACGAGGTGGCCAGATACGCAGTATTTT. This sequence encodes CASSLVLAGGTRWPDTQYF.

The CDR3 DNA sequence: TGTGCCAGCAGTTCGGGGACTAGCGGCGACGAGCAGTACTTC. Its protein product is CASSSGTSGDEQYF. The chain joins TRBV6-5 to TRBJ2-7, with 11 bases identical to TRBD2. The CDR3 extends over 14 amino acids. Germline V gene data show CDR1 as MNHEY and CDR2 as SVGAGI. V lost 4 bases and J lost 5; bases outside the gene matches: 4.

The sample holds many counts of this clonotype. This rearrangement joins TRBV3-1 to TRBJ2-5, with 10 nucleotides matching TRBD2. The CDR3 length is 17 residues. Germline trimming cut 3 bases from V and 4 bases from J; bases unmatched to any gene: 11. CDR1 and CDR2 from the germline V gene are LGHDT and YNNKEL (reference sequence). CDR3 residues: CASSQGTSETFLETQYF. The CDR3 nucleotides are TGTGCCAGCAGCCAGGGGACTAGCGAGACCTTCTTAGAGACCCAGTACTTC.

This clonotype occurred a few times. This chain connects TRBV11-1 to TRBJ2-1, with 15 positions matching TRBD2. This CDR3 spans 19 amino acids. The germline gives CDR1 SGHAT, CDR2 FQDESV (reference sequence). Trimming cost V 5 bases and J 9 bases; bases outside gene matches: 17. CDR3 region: CASSSTGTSGRLLIGEQFF. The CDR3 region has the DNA TGTGCCAGCAGCAGTACCGGGACTAGCGGGAGGTTGCTTATCGGTGAGCAGTTCTTC. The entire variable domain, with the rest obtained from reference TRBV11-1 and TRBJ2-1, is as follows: EAEVAQSPRYKITEKSQAVAFWCDPISGHATLYWYRQILGQGPELLVQFQDESVVDDSQLPKDRFSAERLKGVDSTLKIQPAELGDSAMYLCASSSTGTSGRLLIGEQFFGPGTRLTVL.

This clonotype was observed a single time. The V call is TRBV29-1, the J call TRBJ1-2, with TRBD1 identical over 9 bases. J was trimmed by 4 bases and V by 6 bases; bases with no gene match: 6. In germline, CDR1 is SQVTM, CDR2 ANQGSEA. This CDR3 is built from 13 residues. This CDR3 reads CSVRTGEVYGYTF. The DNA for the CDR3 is TGCAGCGTGCGGACAGGGGAAGTCTATGGCTACACCTTC.

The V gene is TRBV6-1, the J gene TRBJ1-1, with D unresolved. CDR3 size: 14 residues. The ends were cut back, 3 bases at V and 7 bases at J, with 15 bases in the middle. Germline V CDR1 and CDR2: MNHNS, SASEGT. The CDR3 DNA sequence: TGTGCCAGCAGTGAGGGGATCCCGGGAGGTGAAGCTTTCTTT. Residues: CASSEGIPGGEAFF.

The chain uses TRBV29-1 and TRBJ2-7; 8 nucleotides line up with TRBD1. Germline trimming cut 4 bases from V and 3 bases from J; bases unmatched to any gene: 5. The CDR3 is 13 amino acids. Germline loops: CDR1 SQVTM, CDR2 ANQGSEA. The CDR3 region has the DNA TGCAGCGTTGCATGGACAGGGAACTACGAGCAGTACTTC. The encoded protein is CSVAWTGNYEQYF.

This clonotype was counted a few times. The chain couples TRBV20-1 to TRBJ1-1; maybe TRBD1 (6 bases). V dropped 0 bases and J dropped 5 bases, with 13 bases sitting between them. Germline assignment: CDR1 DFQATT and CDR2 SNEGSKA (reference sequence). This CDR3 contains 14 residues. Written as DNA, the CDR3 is TGCAGTGCTAGAGATACAGGGCGGGAGACTGAAGCTTTCTTT. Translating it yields CSARDTGRETEAFF.

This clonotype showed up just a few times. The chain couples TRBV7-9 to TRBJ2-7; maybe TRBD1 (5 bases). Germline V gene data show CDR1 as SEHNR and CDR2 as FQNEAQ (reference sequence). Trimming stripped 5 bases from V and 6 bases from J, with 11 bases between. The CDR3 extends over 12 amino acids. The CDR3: CASSPDTLEQYF. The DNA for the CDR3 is TGTGCCAGCAGCCCGGACACCCTCGAGCAGTACTTC.

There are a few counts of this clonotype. The CDR3 coding sequence is TGCGCCAGCAGCTTAACCGGGGGGATGGTCTCTGGGGCCAACGTCCTGACTTTC. Residues: CASSLTGGMVSGANVLTF. The V gene is TRBV5-1, the J gene TRBJ2-6, with 7 nucleotides matching TRBD2. The J segment lost 0 bases and the V segment lost 2 bases, leaving 8 bases of the junction unmatched. The CDR3 has 18 amino acids. Per the germline V gene, CDR1 is SGHRS and CDR2 is YFSETQ.

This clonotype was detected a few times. CDR3 in DNA: TGTGCCAGCAGCTTAGCTTTAACGGGAGAGACCCAGTACTTC. Translated: CASSLALTGETQYF. The rearrangement links TRBV7-8 to TRBJ2-5, with D uncertain. The CDR3 sequence is 14 residues long. Germline V gives CDR1 SGHVS, CDR2 FQNEAQ. V was pared by 0 bases and J by 4 bases, with 9 bases between.

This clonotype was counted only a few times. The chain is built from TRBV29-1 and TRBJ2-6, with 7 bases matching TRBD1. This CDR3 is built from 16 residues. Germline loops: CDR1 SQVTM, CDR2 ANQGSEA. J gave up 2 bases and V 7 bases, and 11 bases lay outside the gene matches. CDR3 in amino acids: CSARGQVPPGANVLTF. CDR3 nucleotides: TGCAGCGCCCGCGGACAGGTTCCCCCTGGGGCCAACGTCCTGACTTTC.

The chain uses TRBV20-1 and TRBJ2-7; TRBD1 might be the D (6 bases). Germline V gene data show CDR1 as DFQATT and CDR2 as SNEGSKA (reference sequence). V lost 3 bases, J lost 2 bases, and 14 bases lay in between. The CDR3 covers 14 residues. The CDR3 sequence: CSARGDRHTYEQYF. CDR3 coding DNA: TGCAGTGCTAGGGGAGACAGGCATACCTACGAGCAGTACTTC.

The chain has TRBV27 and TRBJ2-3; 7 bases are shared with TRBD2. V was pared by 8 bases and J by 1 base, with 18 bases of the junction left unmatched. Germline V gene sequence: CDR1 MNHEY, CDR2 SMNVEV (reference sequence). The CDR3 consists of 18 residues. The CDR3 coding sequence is TGTGCCAGCGGAAGATCCTTGGTGGGAGGGCCAGGCACAGATACGCAGTATTTT. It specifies CASGRSLVGGPGTDTQYF.

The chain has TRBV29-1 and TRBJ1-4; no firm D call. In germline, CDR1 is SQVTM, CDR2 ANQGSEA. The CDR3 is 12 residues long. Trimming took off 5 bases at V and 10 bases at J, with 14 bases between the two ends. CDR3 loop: CSVPEVSGKLFF. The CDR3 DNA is TGCAGCGTTCCTGAAGTTTCCGGAAAACTGTTTTTT.

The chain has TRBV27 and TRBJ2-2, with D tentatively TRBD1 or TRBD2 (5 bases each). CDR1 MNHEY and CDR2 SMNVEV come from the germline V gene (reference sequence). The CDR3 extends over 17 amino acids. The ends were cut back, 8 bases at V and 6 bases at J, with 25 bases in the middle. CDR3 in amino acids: CASLSLLGRLGSGELFF. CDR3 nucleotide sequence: TGTGCCAGCCTTTCCTTGCTGGGACGGCTAGGCTCCGGGGAGCTGTTTTTT.

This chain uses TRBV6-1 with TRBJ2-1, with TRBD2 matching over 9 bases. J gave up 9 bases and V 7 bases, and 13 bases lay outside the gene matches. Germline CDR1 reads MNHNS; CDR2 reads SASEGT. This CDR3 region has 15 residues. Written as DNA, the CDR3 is TGTGCCAGCAATACACTAGCGGGCGGGGTTTTTGAGCAGTTCTTC. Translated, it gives CASNTLAGGVFEQFF.

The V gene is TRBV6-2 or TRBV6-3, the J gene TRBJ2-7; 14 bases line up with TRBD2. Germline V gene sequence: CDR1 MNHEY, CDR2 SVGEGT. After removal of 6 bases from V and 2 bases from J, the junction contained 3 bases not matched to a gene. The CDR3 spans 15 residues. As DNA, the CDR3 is TGTGCCAGCAGCAGGGGACTAGCGGGAGCCTACGAGCAGTACTTC. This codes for CASSRGLAGAYEQYF.

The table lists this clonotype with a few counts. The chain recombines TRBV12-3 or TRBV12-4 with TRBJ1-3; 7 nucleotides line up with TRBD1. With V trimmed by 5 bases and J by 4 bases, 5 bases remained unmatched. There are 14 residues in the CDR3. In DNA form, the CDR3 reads TGTGCCAGCAGTCCGACAGGGTTGGGAAACACCATATATTTT. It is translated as CASSPTGLGNTIYF.

Here the CDR3 DNA reads TGTGCCAGCAGTTTAGCGGGAGGGAATTACAATGAGCAGTTCTTC. It yields the protein CASSLAGGNYNEQFF. This sequence joins TRBV12-3 or TRBV12-4 and TRBJ2-1; 7 bases are a match to TRBD2. This CDR3 has 15 amino acids. With V trimmed by 0 bases and J by 4 bases, 3 bases remained unmatched.